This T cell receptor beta chain was profiled in a study of T cells in Graves' hyperthyroidism and ophthalmopathy. Patients counted as stable if ophthalmopathy did not develop within 18 months. The study excluded patients with uncontrolled infection, other autoimmune disease, pregnancy or lactation. At least ten counts were recorded for this clonotype. Amplified TCR beta CDR3 regions came from RNA transcripts. In the first-round RT-PCR of the TCR CDR3, the HTBI primer set was used. TCRdb reprocessed the multiplex PCR reads via MiXCR and lists one record per CDR3 protein. The sample contains a few hundred thousand distinct CDR3 sequences, approximately 15% of which appear only once. In germline, CDR1 is SGHTA, CDR2 FQGNSA. The CDR3 totals 13 residues. Losses at the gene ends were 8 bases for V and 4 bases for J; bases not matched to a gene: 7.

Material: blood. The V and J genes are TRBV7-2 and TRBJ2-7; TRBD1 matches at 8 bases. This TCR was sampled from a woman between 25 and 40 years old with Graves' hyperthyroidism. The CDR3 is CASQQGVGYEQYF. Here the CDR3 DNA reads TGTGCCAGCCAACAGGGGGTCGGATACGAGCAGTACTTC.